This paragraph covers one TCR beta chain sequence. What it binds is unknown. The ends were cut back, 4 bases at V and 5 bases at J, with 16 bases in the middle. The germline gives CDR1 SGHNT, CDR2 YYREEE (reference sequence). The CDR3 length is 15 residues. Donors were ostensibly healthy at sampling, although undocumented immune exposures were probable. In the PCR, 60 Vbeta and 13 Jbeta primers were used. Assay: immunoSEQ multiplex PCR; the TCRdb copy retains only in-frame clones and omits some. Here the sample spans some 140,000 clones, 80% being singletons. This sample stems from a study of cytomegalovirus exposure and HLA in healthy donors. Points from the study as a whole: V segments that were indistinguishable, TRBV6-2 and TRBV6-3 among them, were omitted from analysis. TCR beta sequences reportedly predicted the HLA-A and HLA-B alleles of most subjects accurately. The study designated 150 or so TCR beta chains cytomegalovirus-associated.

The TCR comes from a man aged 30-40 years in good health and CMV-seronegative. The sample consisted of PBMCs. The chain combines TRBV5-4 with TRBJ2-1; tentatively, D is TRBD1 (6 bases). CDR3 nucleotide sequence: TGTGCCAGCAGCAAGGGGACATATCGGGACAATGAGCAGTTCTTC. Translation: CASSKGTYRDNEQFF.